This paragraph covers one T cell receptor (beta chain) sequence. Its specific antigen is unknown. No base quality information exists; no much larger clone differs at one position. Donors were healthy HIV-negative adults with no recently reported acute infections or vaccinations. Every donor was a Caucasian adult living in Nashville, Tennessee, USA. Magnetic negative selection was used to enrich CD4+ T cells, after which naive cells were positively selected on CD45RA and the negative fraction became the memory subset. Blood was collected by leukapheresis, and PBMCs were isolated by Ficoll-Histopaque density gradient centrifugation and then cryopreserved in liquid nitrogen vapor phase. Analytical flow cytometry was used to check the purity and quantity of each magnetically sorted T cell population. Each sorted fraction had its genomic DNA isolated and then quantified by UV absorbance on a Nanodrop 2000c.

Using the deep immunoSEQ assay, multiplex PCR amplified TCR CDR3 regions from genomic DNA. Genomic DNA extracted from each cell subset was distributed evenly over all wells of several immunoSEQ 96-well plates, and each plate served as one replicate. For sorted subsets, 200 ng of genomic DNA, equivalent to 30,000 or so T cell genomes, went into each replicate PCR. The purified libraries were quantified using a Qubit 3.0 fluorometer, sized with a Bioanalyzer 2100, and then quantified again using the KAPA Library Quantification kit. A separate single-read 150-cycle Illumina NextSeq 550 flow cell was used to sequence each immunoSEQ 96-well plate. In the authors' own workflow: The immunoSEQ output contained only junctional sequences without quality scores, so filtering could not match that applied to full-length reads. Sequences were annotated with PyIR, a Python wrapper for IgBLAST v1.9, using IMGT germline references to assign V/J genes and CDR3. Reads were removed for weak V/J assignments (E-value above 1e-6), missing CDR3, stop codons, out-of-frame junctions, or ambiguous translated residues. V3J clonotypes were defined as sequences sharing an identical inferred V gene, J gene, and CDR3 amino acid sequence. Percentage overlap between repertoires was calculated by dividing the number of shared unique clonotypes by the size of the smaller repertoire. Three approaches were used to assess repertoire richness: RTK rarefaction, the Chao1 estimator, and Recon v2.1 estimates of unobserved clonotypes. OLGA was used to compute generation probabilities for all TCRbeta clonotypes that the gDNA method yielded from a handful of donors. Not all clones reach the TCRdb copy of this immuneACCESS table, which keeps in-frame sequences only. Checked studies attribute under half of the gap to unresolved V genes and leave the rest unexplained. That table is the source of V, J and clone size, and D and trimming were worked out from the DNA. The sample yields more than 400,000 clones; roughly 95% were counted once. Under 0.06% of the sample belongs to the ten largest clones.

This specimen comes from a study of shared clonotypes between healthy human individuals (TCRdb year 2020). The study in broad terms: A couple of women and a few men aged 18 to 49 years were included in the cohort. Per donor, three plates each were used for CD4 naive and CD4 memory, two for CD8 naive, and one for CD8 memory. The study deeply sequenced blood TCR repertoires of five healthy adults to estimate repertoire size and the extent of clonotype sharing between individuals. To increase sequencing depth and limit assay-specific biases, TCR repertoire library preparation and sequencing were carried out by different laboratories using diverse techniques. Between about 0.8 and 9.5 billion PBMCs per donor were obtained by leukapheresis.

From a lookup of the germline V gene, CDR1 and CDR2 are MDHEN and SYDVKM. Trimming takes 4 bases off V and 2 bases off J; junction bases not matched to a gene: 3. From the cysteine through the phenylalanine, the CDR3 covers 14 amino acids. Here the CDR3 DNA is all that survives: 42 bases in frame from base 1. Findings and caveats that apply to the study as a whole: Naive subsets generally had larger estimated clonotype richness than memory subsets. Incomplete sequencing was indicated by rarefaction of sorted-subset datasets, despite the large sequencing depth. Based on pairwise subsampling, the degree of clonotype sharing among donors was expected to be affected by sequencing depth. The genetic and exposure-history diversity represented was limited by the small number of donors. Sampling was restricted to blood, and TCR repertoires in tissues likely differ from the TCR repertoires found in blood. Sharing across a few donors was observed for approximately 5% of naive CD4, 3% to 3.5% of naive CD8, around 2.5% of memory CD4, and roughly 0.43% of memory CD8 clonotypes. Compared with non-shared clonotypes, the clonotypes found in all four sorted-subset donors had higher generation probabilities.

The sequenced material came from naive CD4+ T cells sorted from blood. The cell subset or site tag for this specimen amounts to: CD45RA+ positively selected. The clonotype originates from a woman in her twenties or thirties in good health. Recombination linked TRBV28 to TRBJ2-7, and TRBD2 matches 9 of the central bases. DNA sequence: TGTGCCAGCAGTTATTTAGCGGGAGCCTACGAGCAGTACTTC. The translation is CASSYLAGAYEQYF.